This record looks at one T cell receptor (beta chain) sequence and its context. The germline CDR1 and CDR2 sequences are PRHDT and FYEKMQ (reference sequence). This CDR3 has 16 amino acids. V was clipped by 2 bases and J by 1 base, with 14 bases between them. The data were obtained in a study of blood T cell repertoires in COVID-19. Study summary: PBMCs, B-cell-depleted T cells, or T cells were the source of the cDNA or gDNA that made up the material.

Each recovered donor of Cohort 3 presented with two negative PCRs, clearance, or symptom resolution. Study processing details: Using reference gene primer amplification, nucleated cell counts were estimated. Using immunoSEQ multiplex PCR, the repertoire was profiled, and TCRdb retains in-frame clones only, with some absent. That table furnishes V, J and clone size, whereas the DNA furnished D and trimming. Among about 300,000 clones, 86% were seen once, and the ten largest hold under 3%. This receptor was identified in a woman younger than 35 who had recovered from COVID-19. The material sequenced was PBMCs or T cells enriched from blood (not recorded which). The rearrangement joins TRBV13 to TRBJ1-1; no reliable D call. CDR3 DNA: TGTGCCAGCAGCTTACTCGGCTTTCGGGGGAACACTGAAGCTTTCTTT. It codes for CASSLLGFRGNTEAFF.